The clone carrying this TCR beta chain came up once. Measured with immunoSEQ multiplex PCR; TCRdb has only the in-frame clones, and not every one. The data show 250,000 to 300,000 clones, 90% to 95% seen once. The source of the sample is a study of T cell responses to AZD1222 COVID-19 vaccine. CDR1 LNHDA and CDR2 SQIVND come from the germline V gene (reference sequence). CDR3 size: 13 residues. Trimming removed 7 bases from V and 2 bases from J, with 11 bases in between. The gene calls are TRBV19 and TRBJ1-1, with D possibly being TRBD1 (5 bases). The sample in question was peripheral blood, obtained 28 days after the second AZD1222 dose. This receptor was identified in an adult who received the AZD1222 COVID-19 vaccine. CDR3 in DNA: TGTGCCAGTAAGGAGCAGGGTAACACTGAAGCTTTCTTT. Its protein is CASKEQGNTEAFF.